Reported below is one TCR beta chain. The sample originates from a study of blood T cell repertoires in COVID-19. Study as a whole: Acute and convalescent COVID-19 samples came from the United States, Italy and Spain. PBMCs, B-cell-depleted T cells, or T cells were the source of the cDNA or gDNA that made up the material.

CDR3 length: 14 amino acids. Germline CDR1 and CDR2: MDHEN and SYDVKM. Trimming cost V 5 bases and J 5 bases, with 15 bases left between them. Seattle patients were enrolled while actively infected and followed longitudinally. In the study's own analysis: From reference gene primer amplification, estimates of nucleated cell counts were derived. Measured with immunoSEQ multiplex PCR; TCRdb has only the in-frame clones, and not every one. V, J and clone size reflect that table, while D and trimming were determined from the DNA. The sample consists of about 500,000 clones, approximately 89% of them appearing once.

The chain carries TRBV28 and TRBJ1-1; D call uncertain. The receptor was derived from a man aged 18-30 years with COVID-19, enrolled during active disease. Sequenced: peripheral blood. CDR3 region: CASSGPTGLTEAFF. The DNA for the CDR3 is TGTGCCAGCAGTGGCCCGACGGGTTTAACTGAAGCTTTCTTT.